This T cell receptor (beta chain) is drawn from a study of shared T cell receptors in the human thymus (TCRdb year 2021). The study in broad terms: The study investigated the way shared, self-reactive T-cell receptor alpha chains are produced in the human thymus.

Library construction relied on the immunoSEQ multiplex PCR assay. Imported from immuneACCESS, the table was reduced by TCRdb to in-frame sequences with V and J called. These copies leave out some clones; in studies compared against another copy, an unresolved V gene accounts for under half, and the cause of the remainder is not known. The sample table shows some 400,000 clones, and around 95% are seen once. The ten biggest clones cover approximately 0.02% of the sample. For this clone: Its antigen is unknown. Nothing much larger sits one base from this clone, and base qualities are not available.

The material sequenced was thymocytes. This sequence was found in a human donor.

DNA sequence: TGTGCCAGCGGCTCGATGAACACCGGGGAGCTGTTTTTT. Its protein is CASGSMNTGELFF. The chain is made from TRBV6-5 and TRBJ2-2; the D gene cannot be resolved reliably. The germline V gene supplies CDR1 MNHEY and CDR2 SVGAGI. V loses 8 bases, J loses 1 base, and the germline ends lie 8 bases apart. The CDR3 covers 13 residues, taking in both the cysteine and the phenylalanine. Only the CDR3 region is kept as DNA, spanning 39 bases read in frame from base 1.